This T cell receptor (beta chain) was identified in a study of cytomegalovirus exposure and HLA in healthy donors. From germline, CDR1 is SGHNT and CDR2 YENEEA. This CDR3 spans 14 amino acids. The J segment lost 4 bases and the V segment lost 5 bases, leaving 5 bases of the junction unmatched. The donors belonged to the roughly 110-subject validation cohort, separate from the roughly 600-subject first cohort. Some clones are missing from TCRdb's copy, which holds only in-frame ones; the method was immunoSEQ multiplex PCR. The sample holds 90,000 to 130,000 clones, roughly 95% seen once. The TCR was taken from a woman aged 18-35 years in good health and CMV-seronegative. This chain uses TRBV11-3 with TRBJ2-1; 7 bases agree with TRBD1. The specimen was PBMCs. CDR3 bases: TGTGCCAGCAGCCACCGGGACAGTTACAATGAGCAGTTCTTC. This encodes CASSHRDSYNEQFF.